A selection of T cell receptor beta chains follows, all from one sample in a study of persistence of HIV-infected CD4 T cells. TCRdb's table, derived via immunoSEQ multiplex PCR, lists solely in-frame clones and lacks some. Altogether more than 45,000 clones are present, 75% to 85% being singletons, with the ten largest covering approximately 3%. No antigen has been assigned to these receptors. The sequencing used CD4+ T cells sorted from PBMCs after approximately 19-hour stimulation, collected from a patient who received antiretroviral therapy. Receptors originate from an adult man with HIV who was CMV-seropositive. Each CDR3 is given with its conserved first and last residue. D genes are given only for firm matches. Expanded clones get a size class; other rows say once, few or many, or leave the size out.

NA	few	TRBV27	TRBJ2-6	CASSFEGTGANVLTF	TGTGCCAGCAGTTTTGAGGGGACTGGGGCCAACGTCCTGACTTTC
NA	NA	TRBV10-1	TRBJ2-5	CASSGNLQETQYF	TGCGCCAGCAGTGGTAACCTCCAAGAGACCCAGTACTTC
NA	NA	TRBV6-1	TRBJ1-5	CASSENTGHNQPQHF	TGTGCCAGCAGTGAAAATACAGGGCACAATCAGCCCCAGCATTTT
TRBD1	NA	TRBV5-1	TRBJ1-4	CASSPGQGGEKLFF	TGCGCCAGCAGCCCAGGACAGGGAGGAGAAAAACTGTTTTTT
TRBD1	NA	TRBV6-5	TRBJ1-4	CASRGTGNNEKLFF	TGTGCCAGCAGGGGGACAGGGAATAATGAAAAACTGTTTTTT
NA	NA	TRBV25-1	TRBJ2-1	CASSEYGVLYGEQFF	TGTGCCAGCAGTGAATATGGAGTGTTGTACGGGGAGCAGTTCTTC
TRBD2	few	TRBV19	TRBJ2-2	CASSVLAGTTGELFF	TGTGCCAGTAGTGTACTAGCGGGGACCACCGGGGAGCTGTTTTTT
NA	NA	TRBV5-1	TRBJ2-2	CASSLAFGGTGELFF	TGCGCCAGCAGCTTGGCCTTTGGGGGCACCGGGGAGCTGTTTTTT
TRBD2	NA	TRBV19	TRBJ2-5	CASSMYPSGRSETQYF	TGTGCCAGTAGTATGTATCCTAGCGGGAGATCCGAGACCCAGTACTTC
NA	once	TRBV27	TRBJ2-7	CASRASRDNEQYF	TGTGCCAGCCGAGCATCCCGTGATAACGAGCAGTACTTC
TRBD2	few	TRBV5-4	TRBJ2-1	CASSRTSGRASYNEQFF	TGTGCCAGCAGCCGGACTAGCGGGAGGGCCTCCTACAATGAGCAGTTCTTC
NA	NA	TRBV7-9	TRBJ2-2	CASSSQGDTGELFF	TGTGCCAGCAGCTCGCAGGGTGACACCGGGGAGCTGTTTTTT
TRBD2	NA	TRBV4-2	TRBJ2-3	CASSQEEIGGTTDTQYF	TGTGCCAGCAGCCAAGAAGAAATCGGGGGGACCACAGATACGCAGTATTTT
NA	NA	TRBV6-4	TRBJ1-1	CASSERGSGTEAFF	TGTGCCAGCAGTGAACGAGGCTCCGGCACTGAAGCTTTCTTT
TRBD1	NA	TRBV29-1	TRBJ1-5	CSVRQGLSGPQHF	TGCAGCGTTCGACAGGGGCTATCGGGGCCCCAGCATTTT
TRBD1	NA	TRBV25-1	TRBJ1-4	CASSEWTGKHEKLFF	TGTGCCAGCAGTGAATGGACAGGGAAGCATGAAAAACTGTTTTTT
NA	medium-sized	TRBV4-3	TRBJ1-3	CASSQGQSYSGNTIYF	TGCGCCAGCAGCCAAGGACAGTCTTACTCTGGAAACACCATATATTTT
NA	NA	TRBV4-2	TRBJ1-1	CASSPHSGTVNTEAFF	TGTGCCAGCAGCCCACACTCCGGGACGGTGAACACTGAAGCTTTCTTT
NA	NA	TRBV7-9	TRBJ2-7	CASSLGVVTSYEQYF	TGTGCCAGCAGCTTAGGGGTTGTAACCTCCTACGAGCAGTACTTC